Presented here are 12 T cell receptor beta chains from one specimen sequenced in a study of T cell repertoires in cytomegalovirus infection. MiXCR, run by TCRdb on the reads, gives a single entry per CDR3 protein. The table has 700,000 to 950,000 distinct CDR3 sequences, 30% to 35% seen once. Their target antigens are unknown. The sample here was cultured CD8+ T cells from PBMCs, taken from culture after CMV antigen stimulation. The receptors derive from a human donor in good health (CMV status not recorded). Some clones in this sample may be carry-over from other donors' samples.

The chain links TRBV29-1 to TRBJ1-2; TRBD1 agrees at 7 bases. The CDR3 contains 15 residues. With 5 bases clipped from V and 6 bases from J, the junction kept 15 bases outside the gene matches. CDR1 and CDR2 (germline): SQVTM, ANQGSEA. CDR3 residues: CSVPGGYSLPHGYTF. CDR3 DNA sequence: TGCAGCGTTCCAGGGGGGTATAGCCTGCCCCATGGCTACACCTTC.

In this sample, this clonotype turned up many times. This chain connects TRBV7-6 to TRBJ2-2; no reliable D call. Germline V lookup: CDR1 SGHVS, CDR2 FNYEAQ. This CDR3 spans 12 amino acids. Trimming stripped 8 bases from V and 1 base from J, with 5 bases between. CDR3 loop: CASQVNTGELFF. In DNA, the CDR3 is TGTGCCAGCCAGGTGAACACCGGGGAGCTGTTTTTT.

This clonotype came up a few times. V usage is TRBV5-6 and J usage is TRBJ2-7; 8 bases are a match to TRBD1. Per germline, CDR1 SGHDT and CDR2 YYEEEE. After removal of 0 bases from V and 7 bases from J, the junction contained 9 bases not matched to a gene. This CDR3 is built from 15 residues. CDR3 bases: TGTGCCAGCAGCTTGGGGACAGGGCCCTCTCGGGAGCAGTACTTC. It is translated as CASSLGTGPSREQYF.

The table lists this clonotype with many counts. The chain combines TRBV7-9 with TRBJ2-5, with D uncertain. Germline CDR1 SEHNR, CDR2 FQNEAQ (reference sequence). This CDR3 has 16 residues. V lost 0 bases and J lost 1, with 12 bases in between. The CDR3 DNA follows: TGTGCCAGCAGCTTAGCCATCGGAAATAGCCAAGAGACCCAGTACTTC. The encoded protein is CASSLAIGNSQETQYF.

Remarks on this clonotype: This may arise from a read error, as a much more abundant clone is one base away. The chain is built from TRBV7-2 and TRBJ1-5; possibly TRBD1 for D (5 bases). V lost 2 bases, J lost 4 bases, and 12 bases lay in between. This CDR3 is built from 15 residues. Germline-derived CDR1 and CDR2 are SGHTA and FQGNSA. The CDR3 reads CASSLSLRVNQPQHF. For the CDR3, the DNA is TGTGCCAGCAGCTTAAGCCTCAGGGTAAATCAGCCCCAGCATTTT.

This clonotype was seen ten or more times. The rearrangement uses TRBV7-8 and TRBJ2-3; 11 nucleotides align to TRBD2. This CDR3 contains 17 residues. The germline V gene encodes CDR1 SGHVS and CDR2 FQNEAQ. V dropped 1 base and J dropped 4; count of bases not matched to a gene: 7. For the CDR3, the DNA is TGTGCCAGCAGCTTAGGGAGTAGCGGGGGGGGCGCAGATACGCAGTATTTT. Translated: CASSLGSSGGGADTQYF. The variable domain in full, completed from reference TRBV7-8 and TRBJ2-3, reads GAGVSQSPRYKVAKRGQDVALRCDPISGHVSLFWYQQALGQGPEFLTYFQNEAQLDKSGLPSDRFFAERPEGSVSTLKIQRTQQEDSAVYLCASSLGSSGGGADTQYFGPGTRLTVL.

CDR3 residues: CASSPGTDLYEQYF. The CDR3 nucleotides read TGTGCCAGCAGCCCCGGGACAGATCTCTACGAGCAGTACTTC. This chain connects TRBV4-2 to TRBJ2-7; TRBD1 agrees at 7 bases. V gave up 4 bases and J gave up 3 bases; unmatched junction bases: 6. Germline V gene sequence: CDR1 LGHNA, CDR2 YNFKEQ. The CDR3 runs 14 residues.

The chain combines TRBV19 with TRBJ2-1, with no clear D. Germline loops: CDR1 LNHDA, CDR2 SQIVND (reference sequence). Trimming removed 0 bases at V and 3 bases at J, with 6 bases between. The CDR3 is 14 amino acids. The CDR3 nucleotides are TGTGCCAGTAGTATAGACCTTATCTACAATGAGCAGTTCTTC. Protein product: CASSIDLIYNEQFF.

This clonotype was seen a handful of times. The chain has TRBV12-3 or TRBV12-4 and TRBJ1-5, with 7 bases lining up with TRBD1. The CDR3 loop spans 13 amino acids. V trimming: 6 bases; J trimming: 8 bases; junction bases outside the gene matches: 7. The CDR3 DNA sequence: TGTGCCAGCAGCCCAGGGGGGCAAGAGCCCCAGCATTTT. Amino acid sequence: CASSPGGQEPQHF.

This clonotype was observed a handful of times. The genes are TRBV27 and TRBJ2-5; D remains ambiguous. This CDR3 region has 15 residues. CDR1 is MNHEY, CDR2 SMNVEV, per germline (reference sequence). V lost 1 base and J 2 bases, leaving 11 bases between the germline ends. This chain's CDR3 is CASSLYLHPQETQYF. The CDR3 nucleotides read TGTGCCAGCAGTTTATACCTCCACCCTCAAGAGACCCAGTACTTC.

This clonotype was detected a few times. The chain has TRBV7-8 and TRBJ1-1, with D hard to call. The CDR3 totals 14 residues. V was clipped by 5 bases and J by 4 bases, with 14 bases between them. Germline V gene lookup returns CDR1 SGHVS and CDR2 FQNEAQ. CDR3 DNA sequence: TGTGCCAGCAGCCTCCGGGCGAGCGGCACTGAAGCTTTCTTT. Translation: CASSLRASGTEAFF. The full variable domain, rest sourced from reference TRBV7-8 and TRBJ1-1, is GAGVSQSPRYKVAKRGQDVALRCDPISGHVSLFWYQQALGQGPEFLTYFQNEAQLDKSGLPSDRFFAERPEGSVSTLKIQRTQQEDSAVYLCASSLRASGTEAFFGQGTRLTVV.

The chain carries TRBV4-1 and TRBJ2-1; 9 nucleotides match TRBD2. The CDR3 spans 17 residues. J gave up 3 bases and V 1 base, and 7 bases lay outside the gene matches. CDR1 is MGHRA, CDR2 YSYEKL, per germline. CDR3 sequence (DNA): TGCGCCAGCAGCCAAGTTGGGCGGGGGGGTTTCTACAATGAGCAGTTCTTC. Translating it yields CASSQVGRGGFYNEQFF.